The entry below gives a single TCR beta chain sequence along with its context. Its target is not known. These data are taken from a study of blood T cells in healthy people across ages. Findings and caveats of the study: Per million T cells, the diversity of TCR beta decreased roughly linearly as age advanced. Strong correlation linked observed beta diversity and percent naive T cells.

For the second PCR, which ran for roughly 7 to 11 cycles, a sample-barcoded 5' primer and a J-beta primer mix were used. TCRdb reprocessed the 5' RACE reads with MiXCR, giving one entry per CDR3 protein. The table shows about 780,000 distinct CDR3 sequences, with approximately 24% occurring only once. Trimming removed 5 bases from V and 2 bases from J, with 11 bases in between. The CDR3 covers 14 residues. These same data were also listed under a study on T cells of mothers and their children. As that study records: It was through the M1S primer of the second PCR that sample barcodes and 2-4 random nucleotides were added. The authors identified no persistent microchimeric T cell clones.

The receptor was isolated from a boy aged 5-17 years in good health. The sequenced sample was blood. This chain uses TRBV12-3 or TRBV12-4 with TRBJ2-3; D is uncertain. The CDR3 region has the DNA TGTGCCAGCAGTCACACCGCCTACACAGATACGCAGTATTTT. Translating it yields CASSHTAYTDTQYF.